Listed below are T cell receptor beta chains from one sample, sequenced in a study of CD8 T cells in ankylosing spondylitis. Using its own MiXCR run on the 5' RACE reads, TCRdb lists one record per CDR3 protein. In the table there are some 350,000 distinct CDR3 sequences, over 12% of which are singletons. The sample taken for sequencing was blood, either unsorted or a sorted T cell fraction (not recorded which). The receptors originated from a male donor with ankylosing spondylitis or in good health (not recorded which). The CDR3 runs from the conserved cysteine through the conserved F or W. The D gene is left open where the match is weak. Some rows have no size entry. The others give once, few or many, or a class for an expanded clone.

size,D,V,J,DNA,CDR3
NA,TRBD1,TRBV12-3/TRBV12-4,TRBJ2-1,TGTGCCAGCAGCCCGGGACAGGGGAGAAATGAGCAGTTCTTC,CASSPGQGRNEQFF
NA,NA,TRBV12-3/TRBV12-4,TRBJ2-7,TGTGCCAGCAGTTTAAGGCTTGGACAGATCTTATCTCCTAGCGAGCAGTACTTC,CASSLRLGQILSPSEQYF
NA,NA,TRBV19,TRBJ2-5,TGTGCCAGTAGTAATCGGCCAGGGAGGGGGGAGACCCAGTACTTC,CASSNRPGRGETQYF
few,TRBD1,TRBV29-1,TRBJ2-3,TGCAGCGTCCTAGGGACAGGGAGCGGGAAGACAGATACGCAGTATTTT,CSVLGTGSGKTDTQYF
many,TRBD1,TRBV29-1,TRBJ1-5,TGCAGCGTCGGATCTAACAGGGGATCCAATCAGCCCCAGCATTTT,CSVGSNRGSNQPQHF
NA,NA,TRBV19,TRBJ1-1,TGTGCCAGTAGTATAGTTTCTCAGGGGACTGAAGCTTTCTTT,CASSIVSQGTEAFF
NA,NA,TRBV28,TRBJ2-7,TGTGCCAGCAGTGACGGACAGCTCCCCGGGGAGCAGTACTTC,CASSDGQLPGEQYF
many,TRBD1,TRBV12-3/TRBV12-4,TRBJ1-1,TGTGCCAGCAGTTTAGGGACAGGGGGATCGGAAGCTTTCTTT,CASSLGTGGSEAFF
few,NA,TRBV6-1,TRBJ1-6,TGTGCCAGCAGGCCCTTCGGACAGCTCTATAATTCACCCCTCCACTTT,CASRPFGQLYNSPLHF
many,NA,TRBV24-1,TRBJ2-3,TGTGCCACCAGTCGGGGGGCCCCCACAGATACGCAGTATTTT,CATSRGAPTDTQYF
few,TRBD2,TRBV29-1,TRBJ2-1,TGCAGCGTTGACGGGGGAGGGTTCTCCTACAATGAGCAGTTCTTC,CSVDGGGFSYNEQFF
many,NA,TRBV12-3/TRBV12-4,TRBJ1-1,TGTGCCACCGCTAGGGGGGGGAACACTGAAGCTTTCTTT,CATARGGNTEAFF
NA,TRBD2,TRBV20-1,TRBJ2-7,TGCAGTGTGGGGAGGACTAGCTTTGGCGAGCAGTACTTC,CSVGRTSFGEQYF
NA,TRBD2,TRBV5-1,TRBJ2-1,TGCGCCAGCAGCTTCCGGGGGGTAGGGACTAGCAACTACAATGAGCAGTTCTTC,CASSFRGVGTSNYNEQFF
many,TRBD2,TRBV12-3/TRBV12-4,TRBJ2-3,TGTGCCAGCAGCTCACGGCCGGGACTAAACACAGATACGCAGTATTTT,CASSSRPGLNTDTQYF
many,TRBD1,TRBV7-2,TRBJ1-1,TGTGCCAGCAGCTGGACAGGGGGGAACACTGAAGCTTTCTTT,CASSWTGGNTEAFF
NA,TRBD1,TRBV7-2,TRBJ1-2,TGTGCCAGCAGCGAAAACAGGGGCTATGGCTACACCTTC,CASSENRGYGYTF
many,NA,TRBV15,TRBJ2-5,TGTGCCACCAGCAGTGGACGACAAGAGACCCAGTACTTC,CATSSGRQETQYF
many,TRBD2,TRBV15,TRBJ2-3,TGTGCCACCAGCAGAGGGCTAGCGGGGGCCTCCACAGATACGCAGTATTTT,CATSRGLAGASTDTQYF
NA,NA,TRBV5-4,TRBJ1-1,TGTGCCAGCGGAACTGAAGCTTTCTTT,CASGTEAFF
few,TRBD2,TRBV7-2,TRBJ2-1,TGTGCCAGCAGCTTATCCGGGGCTAGCGGGGGCGGACAGTTCTTC,CASSLSGASGGGQFF
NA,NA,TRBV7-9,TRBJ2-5,TGTGCCAGCAGCAACCAAGGACAGCCGGAGACCCAGTACTTC,CASSNQGQPETQYF
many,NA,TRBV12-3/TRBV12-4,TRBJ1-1,TGTGCCAGCAGAGGGGATGGCACTGAAGCTTTCTTT,CASRGDGTEAFF
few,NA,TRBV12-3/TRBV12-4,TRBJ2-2,TGTGCCAGCAGTCCAACAACCGGGGAGCTGTTTTTT,CASSPTTGELFF
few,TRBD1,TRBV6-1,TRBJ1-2,TGTGCCATTACAGGGGGCCGTGGGAATGGCTACACCTTC,CAITGGRGNGYTF
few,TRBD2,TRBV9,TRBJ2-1,TGTGCCAGTCTAGCGGGAGTTGGCTCCTACAATGAGCAGTTCTTC,CASLAGVGSYNEQFF
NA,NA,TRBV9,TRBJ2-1,TGTGCCAGCAGCGTCCCGGTATGGGAGGAGGACAATGAGCAGTTCTTC,CASSVPVWEEDNEQFF
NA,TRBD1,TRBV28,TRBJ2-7,TGTGCCAGCAGTCCCGGGACAGGGTCCCCTGACGAGCAGTACTTC,CASSPGTGSPDEQYF
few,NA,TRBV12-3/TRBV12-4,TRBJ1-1,TGTGCCAGCACCCCTGGCAGGTTCATGAACACTGAAGCTTTCTTT,CASTPGRFMNTEAFF
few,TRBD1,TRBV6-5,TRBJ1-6,TGTGCCAGCAGTTACTCGAGCATCCAGGGGGCTTCACCCCTCCACTTT,CASSYSSIQGASPLHF
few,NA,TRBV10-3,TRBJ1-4,TGTGCCATCAGTGAGAACCTACCAGCACGGGAAAAACTGTTTTTT,CAISENLPAREKLFF
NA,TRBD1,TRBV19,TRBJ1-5,TGTGCCAGTAGTGTTCCGAGGACAGGGGTGGAAGGACGAGCCCAGCCCCAGCATTTT,CASSVPRTGVEGRAQPQHF
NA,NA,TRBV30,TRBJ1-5,TGTGCCTGGACTCGGGGGGGAAGCAATCAGCCCCAGCATTTT,CAWTRGGSNQPQHF
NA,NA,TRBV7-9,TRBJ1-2,TGTGCCAGCAGCTTAGTCCCGGCGACAGTCCTTGGCTACACCTTC,CASSLVPATVLGYTF
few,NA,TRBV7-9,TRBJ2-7,TGTGCCAGCAGCCGTCCCAGCGGGTTGTACGAGCAGTACTTC,CASSRPSGLYEQYF
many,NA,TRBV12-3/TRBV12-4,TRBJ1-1,TGTGCCACCCGGGGCATGAACACTGAAGCTTTCTTT,CATRGMNTEAFF
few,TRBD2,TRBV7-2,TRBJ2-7,TGTGCCAGCAGCTTAGGGCTAGCGGGAGCAGGTGAGCAGTACTTC,CASSLGLAGAGEQYF
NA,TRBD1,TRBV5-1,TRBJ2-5,TGCGCCAGCACCCTAGGGGGCCCCCAAGAGACCCAGTACTTC,CASTLGGPQETQYF
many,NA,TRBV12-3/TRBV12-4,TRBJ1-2,TGTGCCAGCAGTCGATCCGGGACGACCTACGGCTACACCTTC,CASSRSGTTYGYTF
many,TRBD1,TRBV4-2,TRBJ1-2,TGTGCCAGCAGCCAAGATACACAGGGGAGCTACACCTTC,CASSQDTQGSYTF
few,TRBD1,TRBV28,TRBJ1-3,TGTGCCAGCAGTTCTCGGACAGGAGAAAGGAGAAACACCATATATTTT,CASSSRTGERRNTIYF
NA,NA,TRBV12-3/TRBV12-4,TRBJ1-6,TGCGCCAGCAGTTTAGGGCAGGGGATACTCACCCTCCACTTT,CASSLGQGILTLHF
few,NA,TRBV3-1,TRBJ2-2,TGTGCCAGCAGCCATAGATCTGGAAGCAGGGATGTAACCGGGGAGCTGTTTTTT,CASSHRSGSRDVTGELFF
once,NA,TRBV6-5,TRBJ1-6,TGTGCCAGCAGTTACACGGGGCCTGGAGATTCACCCCTCCACTTT,CASSYTGPGDSPLHF